This TCR beta chain appears in the sequencing data of a study of CD8 T cells in Susac syndrome. Random-hexamer reverse transcription was applied to roughly 0.5 to 1 ug RNA. immunoSEQ multiplex PCR amplified TCR beta CDR3 across 54 Vbeta, 13 Jbeta. One entry per CDR3 protein, called by TCRdb with MiXCR from the immunoSEQ multiplex PCR reads. The sample holds roughly 150,000 distinct CDR3 sequences; around 95% are singletons and the top ten take 0.13% to 0.15%. CD8+ and CD4+ T cells from blood underwent TCR beta sequencing. The multiple sclerosis controls comprised treatment-naive patients whose relapsing-remitting disease was stable or active. TEMRA cells were FACS-enriched, unlike CD8+ and CD4+ T cells, which were negatively isolated. Trimming cost V 6 bases and J 1 base, with 11 bases left between them. The CDR3 runs 14 residues.

The sample consisted of CD8+ T cells from PBMCs. The sequence derives from a human donor with multiple sclerosis. The chain joins TRBV12-3 or TRBV12-4 to TRBJ2-3; D remains ambiguous. The CDR3 nucleotides are TGTGCCAGCAGCGAGATTTTGGGCACAGATACGCAGTATTTT. This gives the protein CASSEILGTDTQYF.